A selection of T cell receptor beta chains follows, all from one sample in a study of cytomegalovirus exposure and HLA in healthy donors. The repertoire was sequenced with immunoSEQ multiplex PCR; TCRdb's copy has only in-frame clones and lacks some. The table has hundreds of thousands of clones, more than 80% seen once. The source material was PBMCs. These receptors all stem from a woman aged 18-29 years in good health and CMV-seronegative. CDR3s include the opening cysteine and the closing phenylalanine or tryptophan. The D gene is left open where the match is weak. Size is omitted from some rows. Given values are once, few, many or a class for expanded clones.

J | V | size | D | CDR3 | DNA
TRBJ2-7 | TRBV28 | - | - | CASTQTGTSYEQYF | TGTGCCAGCACCCAAACAGGGACCTCCTACGAGCAGTACTTC
TRBJ1-2 | TRBV29-1 | - | - | CSVEERDSGYGYTF | TGCAGCGTTGAAGAGCGGGATAGTGGCTATGGCTACACCTTC
TRBJ2-1 | TRBV18 | - | - | CASSSIRGLGDEQFF | TGTGCCAGCTCCTCCATCCGGGGACTCGGGGATGAGCAGTTCTTC
TRBJ2-7 | TRBV4-1 | - | - | CASSQDAAATYEQYF | TGCGCCAGCAGCCAAGATGCGGCGGCAACCTACGAGCAGTACTTC
TRBJ2-3 | TRBV2 | few | - | CASRKGTMDTDTQYF | TGTGCCAGCAGGAAAGGGACAATGGACACAGATACGCAGTATTTT
TRBJ1-5 | TRBV28 | - | - | CASSLGPSNQPQHF | TGTGCCAGCAGTTTGGGCCCGAGCAATCAGCCCCAGCATTTT
TRBJ2-4 | TRBV27 | - | TRBD1 | CASPPEGQGRKNIQYF | TGTGCCAGCCCTCCGGAGGGACAGGGCCGGAAAAACATTCAGTACTTC
TRBJ1-2 | TRBV7-2 | few | - | CASSLVGQGSGYTF | TGTGCCAGCAGCTTAGTAGGGCAGGGAAGCGGCTACACCTTC
TRBJ1-2 | TRBV7-9 | - | - | CASSPSRVGHGYTF | TGTGCCAGCAGCCCTTCCCGGGTCGGCCATGGCTACACCTTC
TRBJ2-1 | TRBV6-4 | - | TRBD1 | CASSDSKGANEQFF | TGTGCCAGCAGTGACTCGAAGGGGGCTAATGAGCAGTTCTTC
TRBJ1-1 | TRBV7-9 | - | - | CASEGEAFF | TGTGCCAGCGAGGGTGAAGCTTTCTTT
TRBJ2-7 | TRBV7-9 | - | TRBD1 | CASSLGVGTGDVEQYF | TGTGCCAGCAGCTTAGGAGTAGGGACAGGGGATGTCGAGCAGTACTTC
TRBJ2-7 | TRBV18 | - | - | CASTGSPADEQYF | TGTGCCAGCACTGGGAGTCCGGCTGACGAGCAGTACTTC
TRBJ1-1 | TRBV6-5 | - | TRBD1 | CASSYSRDRVNTEAFF | TGTGCCAGCAGTTACTCGCGGGACAGGGTTAACACTGAAGCTTTCTTT
TRBJ1-5 | TRBV7-6 | - | - | CASSRWTDQPQHF | TGTGCCAGCAGCCGCTGGACAGATCAGCCCCAGCATTTT
TRBJ1-1 | TRBV28 | - | - | CASTLGVNTEAFF | TGTGCCAGCACCCTAGGGGTGAACACTGAAGCTTTCTTT
TRBJ2-1 | TRBV18 | - | TRBD2 | CASSPENSGARAYNEQFF | TGTGCCAGCTCACCAGAGAATAGCGGGGCCCGGGCCTACAATGAGCAGTTCTTC
TRBJ1-4 | TRBV5-1 | - | - | CASSETATNEKLFF | TGCGCCAGCAGCGAGACAGCAACTAATGAAAAACTGTTTTTT
TRBJ2-1 | TRBV7-9 | - | - | CASSQLKATGSSYNEQFF | TGTGCCAGCAGCCAGCTTAAGGCTACAGGGAGCTCCTACAATGAGCAGTTCTTC
TRBJ2-7 | TRBV14 | few | TRBD2 | CASSQEGLAGATEQYF | TGTGCCAGCAGCCAAGAAGGCTTAGCGGGCGCAACCGAGCAGTACTTC
TRBJ1-1 | TRBV21-1 | - | - | CASSRGQQNTEAFF | TGTGCCAGCAGCAGGGGACAGCAGAACACTGAAGCTTTCTTT
TRBJ2-7 | TRBV4-2 | - | - | CASSQDMAGPRDEQYF | TGTGCCAGCAGCCAAGATATGGCGGGACCCCGGGACGAGCAGTACTTC
TRBJ2-2 | TRBV4-1 | - | - | CASSLRAAGASNTGELFF | TGCGCCAGCAGCCTCCGGGCGGCGGGCGCGTCGAACACCGGGGAGCTGTTTTTT
TRBJ1-4 | TRBV5-8 | - | - | CASSGGQGATNEKLFF | TGTGCCAGCAGCGGGGGACAAGGGGCAACTAATGAAAAACTGTTTTTT
TRBJ1-2 | TRBV10-3 | - | TRBD1 | CAIRTGYGYTF | TGTGCCATCAGGACAGGGTATGGCTACACCTTC
TRBJ1-5 | TRBV19 | - | TRBD1 | CASITDRASNQPQHF | TGTGCCAGTATCACTGACAGGGCGAGCAATCAGCCCCAGCATTTT
TRBJ2-2 | TRBV27 | once | - | CASSPTNTGELFF | TGTGCCAGCAGTCCCACAAACACCGGGGAGCTGTTTTTT
TRBJ1-1 | TRBV6-1 | - | TRBD1 | CASRSGQGDTEAFF | TGTGCCAGCCGAAGTGGACAGGGAGACACTGAAGCTTTCTTT
TRBJ1-2 | TRBV5-6 | - | TRBD1 | CASTPTGENGYTF | TGTGCCAGCACTCCGACAGGGGAGAATGGCTACACCTTC
TRBJ2-1 | TRBV27 | - | TRBD1 | CASSLSGTGSFNEQFF | TGTGCCAGCAGTTTATCGGGGACAGGGAGTTTCAATGAGCAGTTCTTC
TRBJ2-3 | TRBV18 | - | - | CASSPYSTDTQYF | TGTGCCAGCTCACCTTACTCGACAGATACGCAGTATTTT
TRBJ2-3 | TRBV28 | - | TRBD1 | CASSLVQGATDTQYF | TGTGCCAGCAGTTTAGTCCAGGGGGCCACAGATACGCAGTATTTT
TRBJ2-5 | TRBV28 | - | TRBD1 | CASSLEQGAETQYF | TGTGCCAGCAGTTTGGAACAGGGGGCCGAGACCCAGTACTTC
TRBJ1-2 | TRBV2 | once | - | CASSAILTANYGYTF | TGTGCCAGCAGTGCAATATTGACAGCTAACTATGGCTACACCTTC
TRBJ1-1 | TRBV6-5 | few | TRBD1 | CASSYSGQGSTEAFF | TGTGCCAGCAGTTACTCGGGACAGGGGAGCACTGAAGCTTTCTTT
TRBJ2-5 | TRBV2 | - | - | CASSDRGRETQYF | TGTGCCAGCAGTGACAGGGGGAGGGAGACCCAGTACTTC
TRBJ2-2 | TRBV6-6 | once | - | CASSYSGPNTGELFF | TGTGCCAGCAGTTATTCTGGCCCGAACACCGGGGAGCTGTTTTTT
TRBJ2-5 | TRBV7-2 | - | - | CASSPPSVETQYF | TGTGCCAGCAGCCCCCCTAGCGTAGAGACCCAGTACTTC
TRBJ2-2 | TRBV28 | - | - | CASGGSGELFF | TGTGCCAGCGGAGGATCCGGGGAGCTGTTTTTT
TRBJ1-1 | TRBV27 | - | - | CASHQTMNTEAFF | TGTGCCAGCCACCAGACTATGAACACTGAAGCTTTCTTT
TRBJ2-4 | TRBV13 | - | - | CASSSRGGDSAKNIQYF | TGTGCCAGCAGCTCCCGAGGGGGGGACTCGGCCAAAAACATTCAGTACTTC
TRBJ1-1 | TRBV7-2 | - | - | CASSLQRTEAFF | TGTGCCAGCAGCCTGCAGAGGACTGAAGCTTTCTTT
TRBJ1-5 | TRBV19 | - | TRBD1 | CASIGTGGFRPQHF | TGTGCCAGTATAGGGACAGGGGGATTTAGGCCCCAGCATTTT
TRBJ2-3 | TRBV7-6 | - | TRBD2 | CASSKETSGGPDTQYF | TGTGCCAGCAGCAAAGAGACTAGCGGGGGGCCAGATACGCAGTATTTT
TRBJ2-7 | TRBV30 | - | TRBD1 | CAWSRIGTGGNEQYF | TGTGCCTGGAGTAGAATCGGGACAGGGGGCAACGAGCAGTACTTC
TRBJ1-4 | TRBV2 | - | - | CASTVQGTNEKLFF | TGTGCCAGCACCGTACAGGGTACTAATGAAAAACTGTTTTTT
TRBJ1-1 | TRBV6-5 | - | - | CASSSRQTRDTEAFF | TGTGCCAGCAGTTCAAGACAGACTCGGGACACTGAAGCTTTCTTT
TRBJ2-2 | TRBV27 | - | - | CASSLGARGELFF | TGTGCCAGCAGTTTAGGGGCAAGGGGGGAGCTGTTTTTT
TRBJ1-1 | TRBV21-1 | few | - | CASSNWYMNTEAFF | TGTGCCAGCAGCAACTGGTACATGAACACTGAAGCTTTCTTT
TRBJ1-2 | TRBV28 | - | - | CASSFHSPGRGTNYGYTF | TGTGCCAGCAGTTTTCATAGCCCCGGGCGGGGGACTAACTATGGCTACACCTTC
TRBJ2-2 | TRBV2 | once | TRBD1 | CASSGTANTGELFF | TGTGCCAGCAGCGGGACAGCAAACACCGGGGAGCTGTTTTTT
TRBJ2-2 | TRBV4-2 | - | TRBD1 | CASSRNSPGQGGNTGELFF | TGTGCCAGCAGCCGAAACAGTCCTGGACAGGGGGGAAACACCGGGGAGCTGTTTTTT